The clone carrying this TCR beta chain has ten or more counts. Antigen unknown. The lymph nodes were axillary draining lymph nodes from breast cancer patients. This entry comes from a study of breast tumors, draining lymph nodes, adjacent tissues. General observations from the study: Most tumor T cells seemingly derive from lymph node, then expand in tumor.

This CDR3 is 16 amino acids long. The V and J ends lost 4 bases and 4 bases, in that order; junction bases with no gene match: 10. Per the germline V gene, CDR1 is KGHDR and CDR2 is SFDVKD. TCRdb itself ran the multiplex PCR reads through MiXCR, one entry per CDR3 protein. The profile shows fewer than 200,000 distinct CDR3 sequences, roughly a third of them singletons. Source material: axillary lymph node tissue. The gene calls are TRBV24-1 and TRBJ2-5, with 8 positions matching TRBD2. This clonotype was obtained from a female donor with breast cancer. Some clones in this sample may be carry-over from other donors' samples. In nucleotides, the CDR3 is TGTGCCACCAGTGACTCGACTAGCGTCAGGAGAGAGACCCAGTACTTC. Protein: CATSDSTSVRRETQYF.